A single sample is the source of the 27 T cell receptor beta chains below, sequenced in a study of regulatory T cells in long-lasting Graves disease. In building TCR beta libraries, iRepertoire HTBI primers were used together with Arm-PCR of CDR3 regions. TCRdb fed the multiplex PCR reads into MiXCR, producing one record per CDR3 protein. The sample lists fewer than 450,000 distinct CDR3 sequences, less than 25% occurring once. Time point given: persistent/refractory GD, antithyroid drugs over 5 years with positive TRAb. Researchers made the TCR library from RNA that was extracted from PBMCs. This sample comprised peripheral blood mononuclear cells (PBMCs), obtained when the disease was refractory, from a patient treated with antithyroid drugs. All receptors derive from a female donor with Graves disease.

This clonotype was seen only a few times. This rearrangement joins TRBV5-6 to TRBJ1-4; D ambiguous. Germline V gene sequence: CDR1 SGHDT, CDR2 YYEEEE. Trimming stripped 4 bases from V and 0 bases from J, with 16 bases between. The length of the CDR3 is 17 residues. This CDR3 reads CASSLLPHGATNEKLFF. CDR3 bases: TGTGCCAGCAGCCTACTTCCCCACGGTGCAACTAATGAAAAACTGTTTTTT.

In this sample, this clonotype turned up a few times. The chain is built from TRBV12-3 or TRBV12-4 and TRBJ2-2; weak D call: TRBD1 (5 bases). Trimming stripped 3 bases from V and 9 bases from J, with 20 bases between. CDR3 length: 16 residues. Written as DNA, the CDR3 is TGTGCCAGCAGTTTCCAACAGGTGGCCATTAACCGGGAGCTGTTTTTT. This sequence encodes CASSFQQVAINRELFF.

This clonotype has ten or more counts. The J gene is TRBJ2-7, the V gene TRBV7-9, with 13 nucleotides matching TRBD2. V was clipped by 5 bases and J by 4 bases; unmatched bases: 5. This CDR3 is 15 amino acids long. CDR1 and CDR2 (germline): SEHNR, FQNEAQ (reference sequence). CDR3 sequence reads: CASSRGLAGEYEQYF. The CDR3 DNA reads as TGTGCCAGCAGCCGTGGACTAGCGGGAGAGTACGAGCAGTACTTC.

The chain combines TRBV24-1 with TRBJ2-6, with unresolved D. Germline V CDR1 and CDR2: KGHDR, SFDVKD. V lost 4 bases and J lost 0, with 3 bases in between. This CDR3 is 14 amino acids long. CDR3 DNA: TGTGCCACCAGTGACCCCTCTGGGGCCAACGTCCTGACTTTC. Residues: CATSDPSGANVLTF.

This clonotype has ten or more counts. The CDR3 here is CASSPGREVYGYTF. CDR3 nucleotide sequence: TGTGCCAGCAGTCCCGGCAGGGAGGTTTATGGCTACACCTTC. V and J are TRBV12-3 or TRBV12-4 and TRBJ1-2, with D perhaps TRBD1 (5 bases). The CDR3 spans 14 residues. The V end was cut by 5 bases, the J end by 5 bases, with 15 bases between.

This clonotype showed up just once. This rearrangement joins TRBV7-2 to TRBJ2-7; perhaps TRBD1 as D (5 bases). Trimming cost V 8 bases and J 0 bases, with 11 bases left between them. CDR1 is SGHTA, CDR2 FQGNSA, per germline. The CDR3 consists of 13 residues. Here the CDR3 reads CASGDRTSYEQYF. CDR3 nucleotides: TGTGCCAGCGGAGACAGAACCTCCTACGAGCAGTACTTC.

This clonotype was observed many times. This sequence joins TRBV14 and TRBJ2-7; 8 nucleotides agree with TRBD1. Germline CDR1 reads SGHDN; CDR2 reads FVKESK. The junction had 5 bases not matched to a gene; V was cut back by 4 bases and J by 0 bases. This CDR3 contains 15 residues. The CDR3 nucleotides are TGTGCCAGCAGCCGTCGACAGGGGATCTCCTACGAGCAGTACTTC. This encodes CASSRRQGISYEQYF.

This clonotype was counted ten times or more. The V call is TRBV5-1, the J call TRBJ2-7; 7 bases match TRBD2. The CDR3 spans 14 residues. J lost 2 bases, V lost 4 bases, and 6 bases had no gene match. The germline V gene has CDR1 SGHRS and CDR2 YFSETQ. CDR3 region: CASSDHLAAYEQYF. The CDR3 coding sequence is TGCGCCAGCAGCGACCACCTAGCGGCCTACGAGCAGTACTTC.

The chain uses TRBV3-1 and TRBJ2-2, with D unclear. From germline, CDR1 is LGHDT and CDR2 YNNKEL (reference sequence). The CDR3 contains 13 residues. The V and J ends lost 0 bases and 8 bases respectively, with 7 bases between them. This CDR3 reads CASSQDRQGELFF. DNA of the CDR3: TGTGCCAGCAGCCAAGATCGGCAGGGGGAGCTGTTTTTT.

This clonotype was counted ten times or more. The chain links TRBV30 to TRBJ1-1, with D possibly TRBD1 on 5 matching bases. The V gene lost 1 base and the J gene lost 4 bases, with 7 bases spanning the gap. Germline values: CDR1 GTSNPN, CDR2 SVGIG (reference sequence). There are 12 residues in the CDR3. In DNA, the CDR3 is TGTGCCTGGAGTGAGGGGAGCACTGAAGCTTTCTTT. Protein product: CAWSEGSTEAFF.

This clonotype was detected only a few times. The V and J genes are TRBV11-2 and TRBJ2-2, with unresolved D. The V end lost 2 bases, the J end lost 7 bases, and 8 bases lay between the germline ends. This CDR3 has 13 amino acids. Germline V gives CDR1 SGHAT, CDR2 FQNNGV. The CDR3 loop is CASSLRDVGELFF. The CDR3 region has the DNA TGTGCCAGCAGCTTAAGGGATGTCGGGGAGCTGTTTTTT.

This clonotype was observed at least ten times. V gene TRBV19 combines with J gene TRBJ1-5; D remains unclear. The CDR3 sequence is 15 residues long. V lost 0 bases and J 0 bases, leaving 6 bases between the germline ends. Germline V gene lookup returns CDR1 LNHDA and CDR2 SQIVND (reference sequence). The DNA of the CDR3 is TGTGCCAGTAGTATAGATGACAATAGCAATCAGCCCCAGCATTTT. Translated: CASSIDDNSNQPQHF. Combining the CDR3 with reference TRBV19 and TRBJ1-5 gives the whole variable domain DGGITQSPKYLFRKEGQNVTLSCEQNLNHDAMYWYRQDPGQGLRLIYYSQIVNDFQKGDIAEGYSVSREKKESFPLTVTSAQKNPTAFYLCASSIDDNSNQPQHFGDGTRLSIL.

This clonotype was counted at least ten times. The V and J genes are TRBV20-1 and TRBJ1-2; no clear D. The CDR3 covers 14 residues. Germline CDR1 and CDR2: DFQATT and SNEGSKA (reference sequence). V was cut by 5 bases and J by 1 base, with 14 bases left in between. CDR3 protein: CSAPKGSVNYGYTF. CDR3 DNA: TGCAGTGCTCCCAAGGGCAGCGTTAACTATGGCTACACCTTC.

Points on this clonotype: This clone may be a read error of a much larger clone one base away. The CDR3 nucleotides are TGTGCCGGCAGTTTAGGGACCCTCCCTCGCGAGCAGTACTTC. Amino acid sequence: CAGSLGTLPREQYF. The V call is TRBV12-3 or TRBV12-4, the J call TRBJ2-7, with D possibly being TRBD1 or TRBD2 (5 bases each). The CDR3 consists of 14 residues.

The CDR3 DNA is TGTGCCAGCAGCCACAGGTCGACGGGAGACGCCTCCTACGAGCAGTACTTC. Translated: CASSHRSTGDASYEQYF. The V gene is TRBV2, the J gene TRBJ2-7; D perhaps matches TRBD2 (6 bases). The V end was cut by 6 bases, the J end by 0 bases, with 21 bases between. CDR1 is SNHLY and CDR2 is FYNNEI in the germline V gene. This CDR3 spans 17 amino acids.

This clonotype came up many times. V is TRBV18 and J is TRBJ1-2, with D unclear. Germline assignment: CDR1 KGHSH and CDR2 LQKENI. V was pared by 4 bases and J by 1 base, with 7 bases between. The CDR3 is 13 amino acids. The CDR3 region is CASSQSDNYGYTF. The CDR3 DNA is TGTGCCAGCTCACAAAGCGATAACTATGGCTACACCTTC.

V and J are TRBV7-9 and TRBJ2-6; D gene unclear. The CDR3 runs to 16 residues. Trimming shortened V by 3 bases and J by 0 bases, and 9 bases separated the two germline ends. In germline, CDR1 is SEHNR, CDR2 FQNEAQ (reference sequence). The CDR3 DNA follows: TGTGCCAGCAGCTTTAGCCCCGGCTCTGGGGCCAACGTCCTGACTTTC. The encoded protein is CASSFSPGSGANVLTF. Supplemented by reference TRBV7-9 and TRBJ2-6, the full variable domain reads DTGVSQNPRHKITKRGQNVTFRCDPISEHNRLYWYRQTLGQGPEFLTYFQNEAQLEKSRLLSDRFSAERPKGSFSTLEIQRTEQGDSAMYLCASSFSPGSGANVLTFGAGSRLTVL.

With regard to this clonotype: At one end the junction does not follow the germline gene, possibly because of a read error. This chain joins TRBV7-2 and TRBJ2-7, with TRBD2 matching over 14 bases. The CDR3 length is 14 residues. CDR1 and CDR2 from the germline V gene are SGHTA and FQGNSA. CDR3 protein: CASGLGLAGDEQYF. DNA for the CDR3: TGTGCCAGCGGCTTGGGACTAGCGGGAGACGAGCAGTACTTC.

Of note for this clonotype: This may arise from a read error, as a much more abundant clone is one base away. The CDR3 does not close with the conserved phenylalanine or tryptophan, likely indicating a read error. V gene TRBV12-3 or TRBV12-4 combines with J gene TRBJ1-1; D gene uncertain. The CDR3 consists of 13 residues. V lost 6 bases and J 3 bases, leaving 11 bases between the germline ends. CDR3: CASSQRVDTEAFL. The CDR3 DNA reads as TGTGCCAGCAGCCAACGGGTAGACACTGAAGCTTTCCTT.

The CDR3 spells CSVVPNRDSGYTF. The CDR3 nucleotides are TGCAGCGTTGTACCAAACAGGGACAGTGGCTACACCTTC. The V gene is TRBV29-1, the J gene TRBJ1-2; 7 nucleotides match TRBD1. V shed 4 bases and J 7 bases; nucleotides not matched to a gene: 9. CDR1 SQVTM and CDR2 ANQGSEA come from the germline V gene. The CDR3 has 13 residues.

This chain connects TRBV10-2 to TRBJ2-1; 13 positions match TRBD2. V dropped 4 bases and J dropped 7; count of bases not matched to a gene: 13. The CDR3 contains 18 residues. Germline-derived CDR1 and CDR2 are WSHSY and SAAADI. The DNA for the CDR3 is TGCGCCAGCAGTGTCGCCGGGACTAGCGGGACCTCATGGAATGAGCAGTTCTTC. This translates into CASSVAGTSGTSWNEQFF.

V is TRBV12-3 or TRBV12-4 and J is TRBJ2-1, with 8 bases fitting TRBD2. The CDR3 loop spans 16 amino acids. J lost 1 base, V lost 2 bases, and 4 bases had no gene match. The CDR3: CASSLSGRSSYNEQFF. The CDR3 nucleotides read TGTGCCAGCAGTTTAAGCGGGAGATCTTCCTACAATGAGCAGTTCTTC.

This clonotype was observed once. The chain couples TRBV5-1 to TRBJ2-2, with 9 bases that match TRBD2. After removal of 0 bases from V and 8 bases from J, the junction contained 5 bases not matched to a gene. The CDR3 spans 15 residues. CDR1 is SGHRS, CDR2 YFSETQ, per germline. CDR3 DNA: TGCGCCAGCAGCTTGGAGCCTAGCGGGAAGGGGGAGCTGTTTTTT. It encodes CASSLEPSGKGELFF.

This clonotype came up many times. The chain links TRBV7-9 to TRBJ2-5; 9 positions match TRBD1. V was pared by 4 bases and J by 4 bases, with 4 bases of the junction left unmatched. The CDR3 spans 14 residues. The germline V gene encodes CDR1 SEHNR and CDR2 FQNEAQ (reference sequence). This CDR3 reads CASSWGTGSETQYF. For the CDR3, the DNA is TGTGCCAGCAGCTGGGGGACAGGGTCAGAGACCCAGTACTTC.

Of note for this clonotype: The junction does not match germline at one end; this may be a read error. The rearrangement links TRBV7-2 to TRBJ1-1; D perhaps matches TRBD1 (6 bases). This CDR3 is 13 amino acids long. The germline CDR1 and CDR2 sequences are SGHTA and FQGNSA. CDR3 coding DNA: TGTGCCAGCAGCCCACAGCCCAACAGGGTGGCTTCCTTT. Translating it yields CASSPQPNRVASF.

There are many counts of this clonotype. The chain links TRBV12-5 to TRBJ2-7, with D possibly TRBD2 on 6 matching bases. CDR3 size: 12 residues. The ends were cut back, 6 bases at V and 7 bases at J, with 13 bases in the middle. Germline V gives CDR1 LGHNT, CDR2 FRNRAP. The CDR3 coding sequence is TGTGCTAGTGGCCCGGCGGGGACTGAGCAGTACTTC. Protein sequence: CASGPAGTEQYF.

This clonotype was observed a handful of times. The CDR3 protein is CASRPGLNNEKLFF. The CDR3 DNA is TGTGCCAGCAGACCGGGACTAAATAATGAAAAACTGTTTTTT. V usage is TRBV6-2 or TRBV6-3 and J usage is TRBJ1-4; possible D gene TRBD1, 5 bases. This CDR3 contains 14 residues. Germline V lookup: CDR1 MNHEY, CDR2 SVGEGT. The ends were cut back, 6 bases at V and 4 bases at J, with 12 bases in the middle.